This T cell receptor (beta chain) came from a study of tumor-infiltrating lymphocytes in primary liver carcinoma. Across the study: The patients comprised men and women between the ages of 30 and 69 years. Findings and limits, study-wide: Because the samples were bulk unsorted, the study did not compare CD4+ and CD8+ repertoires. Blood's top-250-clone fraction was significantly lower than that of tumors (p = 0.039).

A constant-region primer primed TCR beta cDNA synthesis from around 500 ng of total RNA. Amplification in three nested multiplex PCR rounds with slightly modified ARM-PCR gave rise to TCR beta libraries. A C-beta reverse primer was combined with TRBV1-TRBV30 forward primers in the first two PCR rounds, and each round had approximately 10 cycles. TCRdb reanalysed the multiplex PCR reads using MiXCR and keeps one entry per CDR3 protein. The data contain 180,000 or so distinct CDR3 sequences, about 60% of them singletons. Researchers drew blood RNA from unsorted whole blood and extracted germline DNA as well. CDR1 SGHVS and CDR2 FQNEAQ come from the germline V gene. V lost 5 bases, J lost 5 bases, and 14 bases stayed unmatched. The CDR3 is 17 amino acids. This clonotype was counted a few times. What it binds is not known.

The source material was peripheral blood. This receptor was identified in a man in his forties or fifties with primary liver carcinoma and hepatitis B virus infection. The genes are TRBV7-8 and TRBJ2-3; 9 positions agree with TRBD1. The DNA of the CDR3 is TGTGCCAGCAGCCCTTTCGGACAGGGGAGCTCAGGAGATACGCAGTATTTT. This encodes CASSPFGQGSSGDTQYF.